The 4 T cell receptor beta chains reported below all come from one sample, sequenced in a study of blood T cell repertoires in COVID-19. The table came from immunoSEQ multiplex PCR; TCRdb's copy has only in-frame clones and leaves some out. Of approximately 46,000 clones listed, 85% are singletons. The material sequenced was peripheral blood. The origin of the receptors is a man aged 60-69 years with acute or convalescent COVID-19.

V usage is TRBV5-1 and J usage is TRBJ2-3; TRBD2 matches 13 bases. CDR1 and CDR2 from the germline V gene are SGHRS and YFSETQ. V lost 4 bases, J lost 2 bases, and 4 bases stayed unmatched. CDR3 length: 16 residues. The DNA of the CDR3 is TGCGCCAGCAGCCCCGGACTAGCGGGGGTCACAGATACGCAGTATTTT. Protein: CASSPGLAGVTDTQYF.

This chain links TRBV28 with TRBJ2-3; TRBD1 aligns across 9 bases. Germline V gene lookup returns CDR1 MDHEN and CDR2 SYDVKM. This CDR3 contains 16 residues. The J segment lost 4 bases and the V segment lost 6 bases, leaving 11 bases of the junction unmatched. The CDR3 DNA follows: TGTGCCAGCAGCACGGAGGGACAGGGTGTGTCAGATACGCAGTATTTT. Amino acid sequence: CASSTEGQGVSDTQYF.

This clone was recorded only once. The same CDR3 is also encoded by other DNA sequences in this sample. V is TRBV28 and J is TRBJ2-7; D is perhaps TRBD1 (6 bases). Germline loops: CDR1 MDHEN, CDR2 SYDVKM. V was cut by 4 bases and J by 7 bases, with 11 bases left in between. This CDR3 spans 12 amino acids. The CDR3 loop reads CASSSPGAEQYF. The CDR3 nucleotides are TGTGCCAGCAGTTCCCCAGGGGCGGAGCAGTACTTC.

The chain is built from TRBV18 and TRBJ1-1; D perhaps matches TRBD1 (5 bases). The germline V gene has CDR1 KGHSH and CDR2 LQKENI. This CDR3 region has 13 residues. Trimming removed 3 bases from V and 5 bases from J, with 10 bases in between. The CDR3 DNA reads as TGTGCCAGCTCACCCCCCGACAGAACTGAAGCTTTCTTT. Translated: CASSPPDRTEAFF.